The T cell receptor beta chain described here comes from a study of blood T cell repertoires in COVID-19. Study context: From the United States, Italy and Spain came samples of acute and convalescent COVID-19. PBMCs, B-cell-depleted T cells, or T cells provided the cDNA or gDNA that made up the material.

Clones were read by immunoSEQ multiplex PCR, and TCRdb kept only the in-frame ones, dropping some. Of around 33,000 clones listed, approximately 82% were seen once; the top ten hold about 15%. The count of this clone is one. Germline V CDR1 and CDR2: MNHEY, SVGAGI. V shed 0 bases and J shed 3 bases, with 14 bases lying between them. The CDR3 has 16 residues. J is TRBJ1-2 and V is TRBV6-5; maybe TRBD1 (6 bases). Sequencing used peripheral blood. The sequence was collected from a man older than 75 with active or convalescent COVID-19. The DNA for the CDR3 is TGTGCCAGCAGTTACTCTGACACGGGACAATACTATGGCTACACCTTC. It specifies CASSYSDTGQYYGYTF.